Following are 2 T cell receptor beta chains from one sample sequenced in a study of cytomegalovirus exposure and HLA in healthy donors. The PCR employed 60 Vbeta primers together with 13 Jbeta primers. This table comes from immunoSEQ multiplex PCR, and its TCRdb copy is limited to in-frame clones, with some not included. The table shows some 160,000 clones, with roughly 68% occurring only once. The sequencing input was PBMCs. The receptors come from a man aged 60 to 69 in good health and CMV-seronegative.

The V gene is TRBV2, the J gene TRBJ1-2; 9 bases agree with TRBD1. Trimming removed 1 base from V and 7 bases from J; junction bases left unmatched: 4. Per the germline V gene, CDR1 is SNHLY and CDR2 is FYNNEI. The CDR3 is 14 residues long. The chain's CDR3 is CASSEEGQGFGYTF. CDR3 bases: TGTGCCAGCAGTGAAGAAGGACAGGGGTTTGGCTACACCTTC.

V gene TRBV7-2 combines with J gene TRBJ2-2, with 7 bases that match TRBD2. The V gene's germline CDR1 is SGHTA and CDR2 FQGNSA. V dropped 3 bases and J dropped 3; count of bases not matched to a gene: 4. This CDR3 is built from 15 residues. The CDR3 spells CASSLTSSYTGELFF. The CDR3 DNA sequence: TGTGCCAGCAGCTTGACTAGCAGCTACACCGGGGAGCTGTTTTTT.